This T cell receptor (beta chain) was captured in a study of cytomegalovirus exposure and HLA in healthy donors. For the study at large: In a later analysis, the 120 or so validation repertoires were reported to have used the same platform as the approximately 620 first-cohort repertoires.

The donors belonged to the approximately 120-subject validation cohort, separate from the roughly 720-subject first cohort. Only in-frame clones appear in the TCRdb table, and some are missing; sequencing was by immunoSEQ multiplex PCR. The sample holds some 230,000 clones, 75% to 95% seen once. With respect to this clone: Its antigen remains unknown.

The CDR3 contains 15 residues. Germline loops: CDR1 GTSNPN, CDR2 SVGIG (reference sequence). The ends were cut back, 1 base at V and 1 base at J, with 13 bases in the middle. Notes on the study in general: The classifier, whose performance was assessed in both the original and validation cohorts, reportedly diagnosed cytomegalovirus status with high specificity and sensitivity. The listing of 150 or so TCR beta chains classed them as cytomegalovirus-associated.

The rearrangement joins TRBV30 to TRBJ1-1; D unclear. Sequenced sample: PBMCs. The sequence came from a woman between 18 and 30 years old in good health and CMV-seronegative. CDR3 coding DNA: TGTGCCTGGAGTGCCGACAAACCTTCGAACACTGAAGCTTTCTTT. This encodes CAWSADKPSNTEAFF. The entire variable domain, with the rest obtained from reference TRBV30 and TRBJ1-1, is as follows: SQTIHQWPATLVQPVGSPLSLECTVEGTSNPNLYWYRQAAGRGLQLLFYSVGIGQISSEVPQNLSASRPQDRQFILSSKKLLLSDSGFYLCAWSADKPSNTEAFFGQGTRLTVV.